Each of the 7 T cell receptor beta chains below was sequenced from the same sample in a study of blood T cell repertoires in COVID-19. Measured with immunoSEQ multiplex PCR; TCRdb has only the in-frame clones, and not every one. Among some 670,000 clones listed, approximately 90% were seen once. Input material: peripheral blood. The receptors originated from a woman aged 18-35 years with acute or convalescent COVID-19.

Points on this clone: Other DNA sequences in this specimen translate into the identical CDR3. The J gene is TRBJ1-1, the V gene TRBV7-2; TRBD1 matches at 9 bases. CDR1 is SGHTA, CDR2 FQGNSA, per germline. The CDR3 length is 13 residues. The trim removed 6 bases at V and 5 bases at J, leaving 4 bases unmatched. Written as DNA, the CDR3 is TGTGCCAGCAGGACAGGGGGGAGGACTGAAGCTTTCTTT. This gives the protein CASRTGGRTEAFF.

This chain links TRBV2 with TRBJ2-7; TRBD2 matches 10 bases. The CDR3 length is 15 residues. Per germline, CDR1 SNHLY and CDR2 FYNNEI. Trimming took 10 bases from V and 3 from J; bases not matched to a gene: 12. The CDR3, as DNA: TGTGCCACTACATACAGCGGGGGGGCTGACTACGAGCAGTACTTC. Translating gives CATTYSGGADYEQYF.

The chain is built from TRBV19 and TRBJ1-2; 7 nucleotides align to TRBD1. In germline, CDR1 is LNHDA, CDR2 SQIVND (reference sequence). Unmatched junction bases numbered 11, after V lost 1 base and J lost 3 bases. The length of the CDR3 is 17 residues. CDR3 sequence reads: CASSIVGRQGADYGYTF. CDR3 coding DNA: TGTGCCAGTAGTATAGTGGGTAGACAGGGAGCAGACTATGGCTACACCTTC.

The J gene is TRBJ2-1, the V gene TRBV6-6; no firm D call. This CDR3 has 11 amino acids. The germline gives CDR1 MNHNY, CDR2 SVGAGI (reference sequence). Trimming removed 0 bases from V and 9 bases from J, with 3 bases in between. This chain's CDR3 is CASSYSAEQFF. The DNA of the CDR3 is TGTGCCAGCAGTTACTCGGCTGAGCAGTTCTTC.

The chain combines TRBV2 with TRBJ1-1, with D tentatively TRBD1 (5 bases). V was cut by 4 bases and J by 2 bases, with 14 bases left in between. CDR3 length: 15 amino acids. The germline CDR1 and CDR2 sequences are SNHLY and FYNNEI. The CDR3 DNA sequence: TGTGCCAGCAGTGTCTTGAGCAGGGCCAACACTGAAGCTTTCTTT. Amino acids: CASSVLSRANTEAFF. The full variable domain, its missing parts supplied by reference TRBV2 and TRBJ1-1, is EPEVTQTPSHQVTQMGQEVILRCVPISNHLYFYWYRQILGQKVEFLVSFYNNEISEKSEIFDDQFSVERPDGSNFTLKIRSTKLEDSAMYFCASSVLSRANTEAFFGQGTRLTVV.

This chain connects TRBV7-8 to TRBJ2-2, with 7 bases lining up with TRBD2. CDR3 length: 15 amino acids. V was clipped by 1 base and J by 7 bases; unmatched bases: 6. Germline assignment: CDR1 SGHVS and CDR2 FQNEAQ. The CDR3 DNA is TGTGCCAGCAGCTTAGTCGGGGGGATGAACGGGGAGCTGTTTTTT. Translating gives CASSLVGGMNGELFF.

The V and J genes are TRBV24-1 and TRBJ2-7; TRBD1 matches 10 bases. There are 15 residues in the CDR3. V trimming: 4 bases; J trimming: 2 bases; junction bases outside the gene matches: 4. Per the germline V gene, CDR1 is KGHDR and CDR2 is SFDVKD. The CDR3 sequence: CATSDGQGVTYEQYF. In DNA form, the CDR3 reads TGTGCCACCAGTGACGGACAGGGGGTAACCTACGAGCAGTACTTC.